A selection of T cell receptor beta chains follows, all from one sample in a study of spatial heterogeneity in lung cancer. Each CDR3 protein is one row after TCRdb ran MiXCR on the 5' RACE reads. The sample has fewer than 150,000 distinct CDR3 sequences, 10% to 12% seen once. Specimen: PBMCs, collected at follow-up. Source of these receptors: a female donor with early-stage non-small cell lung cancer. Each CDR3 is given with its conserved first and last residue. Fields, in order: D gene, V gene, clone size, J gene, CDR3 DNA, CDR3 protein. D genes are given only for firm matches. Only part of the rows carry a size: once, few, many, or a class if the clone is expanded.

TRBD2	TRBV24-1	.	TRBJ2-3	TGTGCCACCAGTGATCGTTTAGCGGGAGAAGCAACAGATACGCAGTATTTT	CATSDRLAGEATDTQYF
TRBD1	TRBV5-8	.	TRBJ1-2	TGTGCCAGCAGCCCCGGACAGGGGCCCTTCGGCTACACCTTC	CASSPGQGPFGYTF
.	TRBV30	few	TRBJ1-6	TGTGCCTGGAGTGACGCGACGGGAACCTCAGCCCTCCACTTT	CAWSDATGTSALHF
.	TRBV6-2/TRBV6-3	few	TRBJ2-3	TGTGCCAGCAAACCAAAAACAGATACGCAGTATTTT	CASKPKTDTQYF
TRBD1	TRBV19	few	TRBJ1-5	TGTGCCAGTAGCATGACAGGGAGAAATCAGCCCCAGCATTTT	CASSMTGRNQPQHF
.	TRBV6-1	.	TRBJ2-1	TGTGCCAGCAGTGAATCAGGGGACAATGAGCAGTTCTTC	CASSESGDNEQFF
.	TRBV11-2	few	TRBJ1-5	TGTGCCAGCAGCCGGGAAACAGGGCGGCAGCCCCAGCATTTT	CASSRETGRQPQHF
TRBD1	TRBV20-1	few	TRBJ1-1	TGCAGTAAACTCAGGGGGGGAAAGAACACTGAAGCTTTCTTT	CSKLRGGKNTEAFF
.	TRBV7-3	.	TRBJ1-1	TGTGCCAGCAGCTTACAGGGCAAGGGCCGTCTAAACACTGAAGCTTTCTTT	CASSLQGKGRLNTEAFF
TRBD2	TRBV12-3/TRBV12-4	few	TRBJ2-5	TGTGCCAGCAGTTTCGGAGCGGGACAAGAGACCCAGTACTTC	CASSFGAGQETQYF
.	TRBV6-1	.	TRBJ2-6	TGTGCCAGCAGTGAAAGAGCCGGAACTGGGGCCAACGTCCTGACTTTC	CASSERAGTGANVLTF
TRBD1	TRBV14	many	TRBJ1-2	TGTGCCAGCAGCCCCGGGACAGCTTACTATGGCTACACCTTC	CASSPGTAYYGYTF
.	TRBV5-1	many	TRBJ1-5	TGCGCCAGCAGCCCCGGGGAGGGGTTCAATCAGCCCCAGCATTTT	CASSPGEGFNQPQHF
.	TRBV5-1	few	TRBJ2-5	TGCGCCAGCAGCAACTTTGGACAGTTTCAGGAGACCCAGTACTTC	CASSNFGQFQETQYF
TRBD2	TRBV7-2	many	TRBJ2-3	TGTGCCAGCAGCTTGAAAGCGGGAGGGGATACGCAGTATTTT	CASSLKAGGDTQYF